The clone carrying this TCR beta chain was detected only a few times. CDR1 MDHEN and CDR2 SYDVKM come from the germline V gene. The CDR3 runs 15 residues. V lost 3 bases to trimming and J lost 7 bases, with 18 bases between them. MiXCR was run by TCRdb on the RT-PCR reads, yielding one entry per CDR3 protein. The sample includes hundreds of thousands of distinct CDR3 sequences, around 14% of them seen just once. This sequence joins TRBV28 and TRBJ2-5; D call uncertain. The clonotype originates from a female donor in good health, serving as a healthy control. Sequenced sample: memory CD4+ T cells from blood. The CDR3, as DNA: TGTGCCAGCAGTTTTGAAACGACCCTCTCAGCGACCCAGTACTTC. It encodes CASSFETTLSATQYF.